A single TCR beta chain is shown here with its context. This sample was taken from a study of blood T cell repertoires in COVID-19. Study details: Spain, Italy and the United States supplied samples that represented acute and convalescent COVID-19. T cells, B-cell-depleted T cells, or PBMCs supplied cDNA or gDNA.

The V end lost 3 bases, the J end lost 4 bases, and 9 bases lay between the germline ends. CDR3 size: 13 residues. Original methodology: Reference gene primer amplification gave estimated nucleated cell counts. Data came from immunoSEQ multiplex PCR; TCRdb stores just in-frame clones and leaves some out. The DNA gave D and trimming, while V, J and clone size come from that table. The data contain roughly 360,000 clones, roughly 77% of them singletons. The chain has TRBV12-3 or TRBV12-4 and TRBJ1-1, with D unclear. The sample was peripheral blood. This sequence was found in a human donor with acute or convalescent COVID-19. The donor label of this sample is uncertain. CDR3 nucleotide sequence: TGTGCCAGCAGTTTCTCCGAACTCACTGAAGCTTTCTTT. Its translation: CASSFSELTEAFF.